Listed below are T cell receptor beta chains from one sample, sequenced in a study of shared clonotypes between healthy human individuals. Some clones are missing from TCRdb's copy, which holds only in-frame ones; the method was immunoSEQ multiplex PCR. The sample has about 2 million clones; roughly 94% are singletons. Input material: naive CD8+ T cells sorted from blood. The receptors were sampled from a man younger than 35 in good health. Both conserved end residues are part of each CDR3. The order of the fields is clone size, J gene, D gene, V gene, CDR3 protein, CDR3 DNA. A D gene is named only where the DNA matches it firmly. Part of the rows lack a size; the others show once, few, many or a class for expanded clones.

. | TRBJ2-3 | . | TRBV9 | CASNPVGGTDTQYF | TGTGCCAGCAACCCCGTCGGGGGCACAGATACGCAGTATTTT
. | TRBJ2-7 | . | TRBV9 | CASSFGLNPYEQYF | TGTGCCAGCAGCTTTGGACTTAATCCCTACGAGCAGTACTTC
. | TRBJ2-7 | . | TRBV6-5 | CASSYGAEQYF | TGTGCCAGCAGTTACGGGGCCGAGCAGTACTTC
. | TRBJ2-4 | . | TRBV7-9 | CASSLAVAKNIQYF | TGTGCCAGCAGCTTAGCAGTAGCCAAAAACATTCAGTACTTC
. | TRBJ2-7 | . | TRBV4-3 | CASSQDVQGIYEQYF | TGCGCCAGCAGCCAAGATGTTCAGGGCATTTACGAGCAGTACTTC
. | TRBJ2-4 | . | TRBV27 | CASSLDRAKNIQYF | TGTGCCAGCAGTTTAGACAGGGCCAAAAACATTCAGTACTTC
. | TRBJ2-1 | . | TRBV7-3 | CASSLWAGDEQFF | TGTGCCAGCAGCTTATGGGCAGGAGATGAGCAGTTCTTC
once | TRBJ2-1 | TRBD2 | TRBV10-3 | CAISESGIAGGQYNEQFF | TGTGCCATCAGTGAGTCCGGGATAGCGGGGGGGCAATACAATGAGCAGTTCTTC
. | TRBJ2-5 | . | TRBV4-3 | CASSQGWTAAPETQYF | TGCGCCAGCAGCCAAGGGTGGACAGCAGCTCCGGAGACCCAGTACTTC
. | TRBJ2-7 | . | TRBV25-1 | CASRGGVGVYEQYF | TGTGCCAGCAGGGGCGGGGTCGGAGTCTACGAGCAGTACTTC
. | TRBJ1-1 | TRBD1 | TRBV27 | CASRRQGVDGEAFF | TGTGCCAGCAGGCGACAGGGTGTCGATGGTGAAGCTTTCTTT
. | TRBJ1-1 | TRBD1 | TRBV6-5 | CASRDRVDTEAFF | TGTGCCAGCAGGGACAGGGTCGACACTGAAGCTTTCTTT
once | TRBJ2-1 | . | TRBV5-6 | CASSLGGGDYNEQFF | TGTGCCAGCAGCTTGGGAGGTGGGGATTACAATGAGCAGTTCTTC
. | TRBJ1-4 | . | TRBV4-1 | CASSQDTRGEKLFF | TGCGCCAGCAGCCAAGATACTAGGGGCGAAAAACTGTTTTTT
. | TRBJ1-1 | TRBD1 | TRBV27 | CASSLGATGGTEAFF | TGTGCCAGCAGTTTAGGAGCAACAGGGGGCACTGAAGCTTTCTTT
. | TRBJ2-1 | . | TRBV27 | CASSPGAGQREQFF | TGTGCCAGCAGCCCCGGGGCGGGGCAAAGGGAGCAGTTCTTC
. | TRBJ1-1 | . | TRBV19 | CASSIGGWDTEAFF | TGTGCCAGTAGTATAGGTGGGTGGGACACTGAAGCTTTCTTT
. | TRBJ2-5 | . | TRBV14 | CASSQGRQGRRETQYF | TGTGCCAGCAGCCAAGGCAGGCAGGGTCGTCGAGAGACCCAGTACTTC
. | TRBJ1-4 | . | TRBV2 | CASSDWVATNEKLFF | TGTGCCAGCAGTGACTGGGTTGCAACTAATGAAAAACTGTTTTTT
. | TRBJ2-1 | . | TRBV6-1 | CASSESTGEQFF | TGTGCCAGCAGCGAATCAACAGGGGAGCAGTTCTTC
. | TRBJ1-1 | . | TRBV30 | CAWEMNTEAFF | TGTGCCTGGGAGATGAACACTGAAGCTTTCTTT
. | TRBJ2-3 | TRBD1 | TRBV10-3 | CAISDDRGVDTQYF | TGTGCCATCAGTGACGACAGGGGCGTCGATACGCAGTATTTT
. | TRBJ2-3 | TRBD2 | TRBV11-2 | CASRWGRLAGAVSDTQYF | TGTGCCAGCAGGTGGGGGAGACTAGCGGGAGCTGTCTCAGATACGCAGTATTTT
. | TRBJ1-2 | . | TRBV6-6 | CASRNSDTANGYTF | TGTGCCAGCAGGAACTCGGACACGGCTAATGGCTACACCTTC